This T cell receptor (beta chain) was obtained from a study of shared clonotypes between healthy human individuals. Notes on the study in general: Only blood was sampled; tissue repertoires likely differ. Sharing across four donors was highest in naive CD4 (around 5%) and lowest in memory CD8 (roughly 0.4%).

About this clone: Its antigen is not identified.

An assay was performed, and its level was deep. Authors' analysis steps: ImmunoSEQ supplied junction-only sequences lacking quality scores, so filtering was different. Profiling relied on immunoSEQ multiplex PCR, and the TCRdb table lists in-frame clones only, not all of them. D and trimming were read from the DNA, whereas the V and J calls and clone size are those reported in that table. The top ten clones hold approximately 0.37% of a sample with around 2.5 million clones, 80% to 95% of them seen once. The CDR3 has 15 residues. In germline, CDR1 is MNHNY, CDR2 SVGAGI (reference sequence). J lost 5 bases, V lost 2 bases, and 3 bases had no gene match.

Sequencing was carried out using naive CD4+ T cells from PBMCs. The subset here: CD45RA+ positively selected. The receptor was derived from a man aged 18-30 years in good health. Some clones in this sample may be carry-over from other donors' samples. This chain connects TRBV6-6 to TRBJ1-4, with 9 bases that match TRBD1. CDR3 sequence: CASSYPGTGNEKLFF. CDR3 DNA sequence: TGTGCCAGCAGTTACCCCGGGACAGGGAATGAAAAACTGTTTTTT.